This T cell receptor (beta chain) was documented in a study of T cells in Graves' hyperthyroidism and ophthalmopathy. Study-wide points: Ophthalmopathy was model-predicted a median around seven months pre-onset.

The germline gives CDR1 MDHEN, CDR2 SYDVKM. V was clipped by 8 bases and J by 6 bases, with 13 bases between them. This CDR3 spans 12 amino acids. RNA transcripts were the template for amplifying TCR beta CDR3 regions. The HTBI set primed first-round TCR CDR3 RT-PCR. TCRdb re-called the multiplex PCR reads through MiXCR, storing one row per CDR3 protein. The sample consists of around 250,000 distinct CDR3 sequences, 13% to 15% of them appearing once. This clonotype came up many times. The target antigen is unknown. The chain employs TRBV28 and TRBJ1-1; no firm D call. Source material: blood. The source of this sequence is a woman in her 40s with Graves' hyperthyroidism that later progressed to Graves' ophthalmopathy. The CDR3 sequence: CASVSRVSEAFF. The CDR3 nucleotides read TGTGCCAGCGTGAGCCGCGTCTCTGAAGCTTTCTTT.